This TCR beta chain was sequenced in a study of CD8+ T cells in alopecia areata. RNA extraction and reverse transcription yielded cDNA as sequencing template. This table comes from immunoSEQ multiplex PCR, and its TCRdb copy is limited to in-frame clones, with some not included. The sample records about 97,000 clones, less than 50% being singletons. This clone was observed a few times. V lost 4 bases and J lost 4; bases outside the gene matches: 11. The CDR3 consists of 15 residues. Germline CDR1 and CDR2: GTSNPN and SVGIG (reference sequence). The receptor was derived from a human donor with alopecia areata. The sample was CD4+ T cells sorted from blood. The chain joins TRBV30 to TRBJ2-5, with TRBD2 matching 8 bases. The CDR3 bases are TGTGCCTGGATATTCGACGGGGGGGCAGGAGAGACCCAGTACTTC. This gives the protein CAWIFDGGAGETQYF.